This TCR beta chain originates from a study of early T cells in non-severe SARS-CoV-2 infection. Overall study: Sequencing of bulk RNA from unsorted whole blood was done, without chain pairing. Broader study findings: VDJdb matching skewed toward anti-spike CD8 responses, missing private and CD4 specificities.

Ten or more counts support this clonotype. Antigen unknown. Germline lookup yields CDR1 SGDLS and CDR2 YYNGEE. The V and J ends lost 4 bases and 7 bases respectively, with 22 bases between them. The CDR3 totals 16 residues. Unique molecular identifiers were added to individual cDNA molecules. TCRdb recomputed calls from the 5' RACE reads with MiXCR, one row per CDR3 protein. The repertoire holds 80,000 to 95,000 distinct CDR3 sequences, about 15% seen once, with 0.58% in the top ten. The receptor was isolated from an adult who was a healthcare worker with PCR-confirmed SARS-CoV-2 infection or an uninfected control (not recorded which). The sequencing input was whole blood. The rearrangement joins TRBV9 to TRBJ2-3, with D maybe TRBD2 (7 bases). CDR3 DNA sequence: TGTGCCAGCAGCCGTCGGGAGGAGGGGGGGCTGAATACGCAGTATTTT. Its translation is CASSRREEGGLNTQYF.